The following is a TCR beta chain sequence with its context. Its antigen is unknown. V lost 4 bases to trimming and J lost 1 base, with 19 bases between them. Per germline, CDR1 SGHTA and CDR2 FQGNSA. The CDR3 runs 17 residues. The data were obtained in a study of response to subunit inactivated influenza vaccine. Study-wide findings and caveats: Authors suggested that a seasonal influenza vaccination recruits few new T cells each time.

TCRdb fed the RT-PCR reads into MiXCR, producing one record per CDR3 protein. The sample lists 500,000 to 600,000 distinct CDR3 sequences, 16% occurring once. This sequence was found in a man in his fifties or sixties who received an inactivated influenza vaccine. This sequence joins TRBV7-2 and TRBJ2-5; D gene unclear. The starting material was CD4+ T cells sorted from PBMCs, obtained around 25 months after vaccination. CDR3 bases: TGTGCCAGCAGCTATAGCCGGCCGAGAAGGATCCAAGAGACCCAGTACTTC. This encodes CASSYSRPRRIQETQYF.